These T cell receptor beta chains were read from a single sample in a study of CD8+CD57+ T cells in acquired aplastic anemia. Each CDR3 protein is one row after TCRdb ran MiXCR on the reads. The table records more than 250,000 distinct CDR3 sequences, approximately 82% of them present only once. Sequencing was done on a sample of sorted CD4+, CD8+, or CD8+CD57+ T cells (not recorded which) from PBMCs. All receptors derive from a human donor with aplastic anemia. Each CDR3 is given with its conserved first and last residue. A D gene is named only where the DNA matches it firmly. Clone sizes are given selectively: once, few, many, or a class where the clone is expanded.

V: TRBV9
J: TRBJ2-2
D: .
size: .
CDR3: CASSVAGNIQFF
DNA: TGTGCCAGCAGCGTAGCTGGGAACATTCAGTTCTTT

V: TRBV7-3
J: TRBJ2-2
D: TRBD1
size: .
CDR3: CASSAGPGQGVSGELFF
DNA: TGTGCCAGCAGCGCGGGACCGGGACAGGGGGTGTCCGGGGAGCTGTTTTTT

V: TRBV24-1
J: TRBJ2-3
D: TRBD2
size: .
CDR3: CATSEAGGPADTQYF
DNA: TGTGCCACCAGTGAGGCGGGGGGGCCCGCAGATACGCAGTATTTT

V: TRBV2
J: TRBJ1-5
D: .
size: .
CDR3: CASSPGPNNQPRHF
DNA: TGTGCCAGCAGCCCCGGACCGAACAATCAGCCCCGGCATTTT

V: TRBV9
J: TRBJ2-1
D: .
size: .
CDR3: CAGSEGGKSTQSF
DNA: TGTGCCGGCAGCGAAGGGGGAAAGAGCACGCAGTCCTTC

V: TRBV7-8
J: TRBJ2-1
D: .
size: .
CDR3: CASSLEGGADTHDQFF
DNA: TGTGCCAGCAGCTTAGAGGGAGGCGCCGATACGCATGATCAGTTCTTC

V: TRBV7-9
J: TRBJ2-1
D: .
size: .
CDR3: CASSLQGGAETQEQFF
DNA: TGTGCCAGCAGCTTACAAGGAGGCGCGGAGACGCAGGAGCAGTTCTTC

V: TRBV6-1
J: TRBJ2-1
D: TRBD1
size: .
CDR3: CASSRQGTNEQFF
DNA: TGTGCCAGCAGTCGACAGGGTACCAATGAGCAGTTCTTC

V: TRBV20-1
J: TRBJ2-3
D: TRBD2
size: many
CDR3: CSARAGGDRPDTQYF
DNA: TGCAGTGCTAGAGCCGGGGGGGATAGGCCAGATACGCAGTATTTT

V: TRBV24-1
J: TRBJ2-3
D: TRBD2
size: .
CDR3: CATRNTGGPDTQYF
DNA: TGTGCCACCAGAAACACGGGAGGTCCCGATACGCAGTATTTT

V: TRBV6-4
J: TRBJ2-1
D: .
size: .
CDR3: CASSDPLWKYNEQFF
DNA: TGTGCCAGCAGTGACCCCCTCTGGAAATACAATGAGCAGTTCTTC

V: TRBV7-2
J: TRBJ1-2
D: .
size: .
CDR3: CASSLTRGADNESTF
DNA: TGTGCCAGCAGCTTGACACGGGGCGCCGACAATGAATCCACCTTC

V: TRBV2
J: TRBJ1-6
D: .
size: .
CDR3: CASSLGQDGYNSPLHF
DNA: TGTGCCAGCAGCCTCGGGCAGGATGGCTATAATTCACCCCTCCACTTT

V: TRBV28
J: TRBJ2-3
D: TRBD1
size: .
CDR3: CASSGTGGTGEQYF
DNA: TGTGCCAGCAGTGGGACAGGGGGCACCGGTGAGCAGTATTTT

V: TRBV7-2
J: TRBJ1-2
D: TRBD1
size: .
CDR3: CASSNRQGSQETQF
DNA: TGTGCCAGCAGCAATAGACAGGGGTCTCAAGAGACCCAGTTC

V: TRBV7-8
J: TRBJ1-5
D: .
size: .
CDR3: CASSLAGGPHTQHF
DNA: TGTGCCAGCAGCTTAGCGGGTGGCCCCCATACGCAGCATTTT

V: TRBV9
J: TRBJ2-1
D: .
size: .
CDR3: CASSLTKEAYNEQFF
DNA: TGTGCCAGTAGTCTGACCAAGGAGGCCTACAATGAGCAGTTCTTC

V: TRBV19
J: TRBJ2-5
D: .
size: many
CDR3: CASSTLGEEDQETQYF
DNA: TGTGCCAGTAGTACTCTCGGGGAAGAAGACCAAGAGACCCAGTACTTC

V: TRBV29-1
J: TRBJ2-1
D: TRBD2
size: few
CDR3: CSVAGLNSYNEQFF
DNA: TGCAGCGTGGCGGGACTAAACTCCTACAATGAGCAGTTCTTC

V: TRBV6-2/TRBV6-3
J: TRBJ2-7
D: .
size: .
CDR3: CASSYEAGTGYEQYF
DNA: TGTGCCAGCAGTTACGAAGCGGGGACAGGCTACGAGCAGTACTTC

V: TRBV2
J: TRBJ2-1
D: .
size: .
CDR3: CASIMTASSYNEQFF
DNA: TGTGCCAGCATTATGACAGCCAGCTCCTACAATGAGCAGTTCTTC

V: TRBV2
J: TRBJ2-1
D: .
size: .
CDR3: CASSDGGHEAQFF
DNA: TGTGCCAGCAGTGATGGGGGGCACGAGGCGCAGTTCTTC

V: TRBV11-2
J: TRBJ2-3
D: .
size: .
CDR3: CASSEGRTDTQYF
DNA: TGTGCCAGCAGCGAAGGTCGGACAGATACGCAGTATTTT

V: TRBV5-6
J: TRBJ2-1
D: .
size: once
CDR3: CASSLGRKTYNEQFF
DNA: TGTGCCAGCAGCTTGGGGAGAAAAACCTACAATGAGCAGTTCTTC

V: TRBV15
J: TRBJ2-7
D: .
size: .
CDR3: CASSGTGIAYEQYF
DNA: TGTGCCAGCAGCGGCACGGGAATAGCCTACGAGCAGTACTTC

V: TRBV7-2
J: TRBJ2-5
D: .
size: .
CDR3: CATSIWSTQETQHF
DNA: TGTGCCACCAGCATATGGTCTACCCAAGAGACGCAGCACTTC

V: TRBV7-3
J: TRBJ1-1
D: .
size: .
CDR3: CASSFQGRDTEAFF
DNA: TGTGCCAGCAGCTTTCAGGGGAGGGACACTGAAGCTTTCTTT

V: TRBV10-3
J: TRBJ1-4
D: TRBD1
size: .
CDR3: CAIQGEGEKLFF
DNA: TGTGCCATCCAGGGGGAGGGTGAAAAACTGTTTTTT

V: TRBV7-9
J: TRBJ2-1
D: .
size: .
CDR3: CASSFQRGGGSDQQFF
DNA: TGTGCCAGCAGCTTTCAAAGAGGCGGGGGCAGCGACCAGCAGTTCTTC

V: TRBV7-6
J: TRBJ1-2
D: .
size: .
CDR3: CASSHDAGTNTRGYTF
DNA: TGTGCCAGCAGCCATGATGCCGGGACTAATACACGAGGCTACACCTTC

V: TRBV9
J: TRBJ2-7
D: TRBD2
size: .
CDR3: CASSVGGLAGMDEQYF
DNA: TGTGCCAGCAGCGTAGGAGGTCTAGCGGGCATGGACGAGCAGTACTTC

V: TRBV7-8
J: TRBJ1-6
D: .
size: .
CDR3: CASSLGEGRDNPPLHF
DNA: TGTGCCAGCAGCTTGGGGGAAGGCCGCGATAATCCGCCCCTCCACTTT

V: TRBV7-3
J: TRBJ2-3
D: .
size: .
CDR3: CASSAGAQSTNTQYF
DNA: TGTGCCAGCAGCGCAGGGGCACAGAGCACAAATACGCAGTATTTT

V: TRBV19
J: TRBJ1-1
D: .
size: .
CDR3: CASSLDSGAYNEPFF
DNA: TGTGCCAGTAGTTTAGATAGCGGAGCCTACAATGAGCCGTTCTTT

V: TRBV29-1
J: TRBJ2-2
D: .
size: .
CDR3: CSGGEGDTGELFF
DNA: TGCAGCGGGGGGGAAGGGGACACCGGGGAGCTGTTTTTT

V: TRBV25-1
J: TRBJ1-5
D: .
size: few
CDR3: CASSSGINNQPQHF
DNA: TGTGCCAGCAGCTCGGGCATCAACAATCAGCCCCAGCATTTT

V: TRBV11-2
J: TRBJ2-7
D: .
size: .
CDR3: CASSWGGGGYEQYF
DNA: TGTGCCAGCAGCTGGGGAGGAGGGGGATACGAGCAGTACTTC

V: TRBV7-9
J: TRBJ2-3
D: .
size: once
CDR3: CASSFQGGRETDDF
DNA: TGTGCCAGCAGCTTTCAGGGAGGTCGGGAGACCGATGATTTT